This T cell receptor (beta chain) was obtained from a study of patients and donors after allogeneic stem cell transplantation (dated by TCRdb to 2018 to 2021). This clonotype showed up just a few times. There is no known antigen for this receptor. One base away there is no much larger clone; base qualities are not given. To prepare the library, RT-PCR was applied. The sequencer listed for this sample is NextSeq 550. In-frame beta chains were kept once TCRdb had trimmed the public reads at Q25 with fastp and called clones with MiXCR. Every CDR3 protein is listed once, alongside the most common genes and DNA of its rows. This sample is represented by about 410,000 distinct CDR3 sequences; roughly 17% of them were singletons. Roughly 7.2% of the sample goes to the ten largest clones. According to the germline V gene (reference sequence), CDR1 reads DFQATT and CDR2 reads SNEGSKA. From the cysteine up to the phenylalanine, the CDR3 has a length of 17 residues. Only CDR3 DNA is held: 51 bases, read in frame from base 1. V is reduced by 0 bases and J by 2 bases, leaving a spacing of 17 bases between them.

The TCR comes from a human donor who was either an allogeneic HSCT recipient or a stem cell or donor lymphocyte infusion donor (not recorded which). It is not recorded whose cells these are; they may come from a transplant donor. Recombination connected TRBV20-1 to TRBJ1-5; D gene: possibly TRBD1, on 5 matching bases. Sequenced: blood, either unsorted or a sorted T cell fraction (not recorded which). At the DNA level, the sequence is TGCAGTGCTAGAGATGGGGGTGGGGGTCAGGGCAATCAGCCCCAGCATTTT. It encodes CSARDGGGGQGNQPQHF.